This is a list of T cell receptor beta chains from one sample in a study of identical twins. TCRdb re-called the 5' RACE reads with MiXCR, one entry per CDR3 protein. The top ten hold less than 0.35% of the sample, which has some 1,600,000 distinct CDR3 sequences, under 35% seen once. Sequenced input: cord blood. The receptors were sampled from a newborn girl in good health. Each CDR3 is given with its conserved first and last residue. The D gene is left open where the match is weak. The size of a clone is reported for some rows only, either as once, few or many, or as a class for expanded clones.

D	V	size	J	DNA	CDR3
.	TRBV20-1	few	TRBJ2-3	TGCAGTGCTAGAGATATGGGCTCTCGCGGGGAGAGGACAGATACGCAGTATTTT	CSARDMGSRGERTDTQYF
.	TRBV27	few	TRBJ1-5	TGTGCCAGCAGTTTAACCCTTAATCAGCCCCAGCATTTT	CASSLTLNQPQHF
TRBD2	TRBV12-3/TRBV12-4	.	TRBJ2-3	TGTGCCAGCAGTTTAGAAAGCGGGGGGAGTCGTGGCCGGCAGTATTTT	CASSLESGGSRGRQYF
TRBD2	TRBV14	many	TRBJ2-7	TGTGCCAGCAGCCAGGTAGCGGGAGTCTACGAGCAGTACTTC	CASSQVAGVYEQYF
.	TRBV5-1	few	TRBJ1-1	TGCGCCAGCAGCTTGGGACAGGATGTCACTGAAGCTTTCTTT	CASSLGQDVTEAFF
TRBD1	TRBV10-3	.	TRBJ1-1	TGTGCCATCAGTGAGGGACAGGGGGTTACTGAAGCTTTCTTT	CAISEGQGVTEAFF
.	TRBV7-2	many	TRBJ1-2	TGTGCCAGCAGCTTTAGCAGCGCTAACTATGGCTACACCTTC	CASSFSSANYGYTF
TRBD1	TRBV7-2	few	TRBJ1-2	TGTGCCAGCAGCACCCGGACAGGGGACTTCTATGGCTACACCTTC	CASSTRTGDFYGYTF
.	TRBV20-1	.	TRBJ1-2	TGCAGTGCTTCCTACCCACAGGAGAACTATGGCTACACCTTC	CSASYPQENYGYTF
.	TRBV2	.	TRBJ1-1	TGTGCCAGCGGCGTCAGACACACTGAAGCTTTCTTT	CASGVRHTEAFF
.	TRBV3-1	few	TRBJ1-1	TGTGCCAGCAGCCAAGGTGCTCAGAACACTGAAGCTTTCTTT	CASSQGAQNTEAFF
TRBD2	TRBV4-2	.	TRBJ2-5	TGTGCCAGCAGCCCGTCACCGGGACTAGCGGAAGAAGAGACCCAGTACTTC	CASSPSPGLAEEETQYF
TRBD1	TRBV29-1	few	TRBJ1-2	TGCAGCGTTGGGGGACAGGGCTCCTTGGGGGGCTACACCTTC	CSVGGQGSLGGYTF
.	TRBV27	.	TRBJ1-1	TGTGCCAGCAGTTTATCCTCCAGGGTGAACACTGAAGCTTTCTTT	CASSLSSRVNTEAFF
TRBD2	TRBV4-2	few	TRBJ2-1	TGTGCCAGCAGCCAAGGCCCAGGAAGCGGGAGGGCCGTTATTGAGCAGTTCTTC	CASSQGPGSGRAVIEQFF
.	TRBV4-2	many	TRBJ2-7	TGTGCCAGCAGCCAAGATGTCTTCTCCTACGAGCAGTACTTC	CASSQDVFSYEQYF
.	TRBV20-1	few	TRBJ1-5	TGCAGTGCTAGAAGCGAAAACAGTATTAGCAATCAGCCCCAGCATTTT	CSARSENSISNQPQHF
TRBD2	TRBV12-3/TRBV12-4	.	TRBJ2-3	TGTGCCAGCAGTTTAGTGGCGGGGGGAAGAGATACGCAGTATTTT	CASSLVAGGRDTQYF
.	TRBV5-1	.	TRBJ1-2	TGCGCCAGCAGCTTGGACGACATGAGTTACACCTTC	CASSLDDMSYTF
TRBD2	TRBV20-1	.	TRBJ2-7	TGCAGTTACACCCCATCGGGGGGCTACGAGCAGTACTTC	CSYTPSGGYEQYF
TRBD2	TRBV10-3	few	TRBJ2-7	TGTGCCATCAGTGATCGCGGACTAGCGGGAGGGGGGGACTACAATGAGCAGTACTTC	CAISDRGLAGGGDYNEQYF
TRBD2	TRBV10-3	few	TRBJ2-1	TGTGCCATCAACCGGGGGGGCTCCTACAATGAGCAGTTCTTC	CAINRGGSYNEQFF
.	TRBV27	many	TRBJ2-4	TGTGCCAGCAGTTTAAGTTCCCCCAGTCTAGCCAAAAACATTCAGTACTTC	CASSLSSPSLAKNIQYF
.	TRBV4-2	.	TRBJ2-5	TGTGCCAGCAGCAAGGGGGGTGCAGGGGTTTACAATGAGCAGTACTTC	CASSKGGAGVYNEQYF
TRBD2	TRBV20-1	.	TRBJ2-4	TGCAGTGCTAGAGATCCCAGCGGGAGGGTGGAAAACATTCAGTACTTC	CSARDPSGRVENIQYF
TRBD2	TRBV7-2	.	TRBJ2-3	TGTGCCAGCAGCTTAGATCTGGGCGGGAGGTTTAGGACAGATACGCAGTATTTT	CASSLDLGGRFRTDTQYF
.	TRBV20-1	.	TRBJ2-1	TGCAGTGCTAGAGAAGGGGCGGCACTTAATGAGCAGTTCTTC	CSAREGAALNEQFF
.	TRBV7-2	few	TRBJ2-1	TGTGCCAGCAGCTCTCCAGGCAGGTACAATGAGCAGTTCTTC	CASSSPGRYNEQFF
TRBD1	TRBV28	few	TRBJ2-7	TGTGCCAGCAGTTTTGGGGACAGGGGTGGACGTTCCTACGAGCAGTACTTC	CASSFGDRGGRSYEQYF
.	TRBV3-1	.	TRBJ2-5	TGTGCCAGCAGCCAAGATCCTGGCAGTAGGGAGACCCAGTACTTC	CASSQDPGSRETQYF
TRBD1	TRBV14	few	TRBJ2-1	TGTGCCAGCAGCCAAGGTCCTGCGACAGGGACGTTCTTC	CASSQGPATGTFF
.	TRBV30	once	TRBJ2-5	TGTGCCTGGAGTGTCTCGACCCAGTACTTC	CAWSVSTQYF
.	TRBV4-1	.	TRBJ2-1	TGCGCCAGCAGCCGGGTAGAAGAGACCCAGTTCTTC	CASSRVEETQFF